The rows below give T cell receptor beta chains drawn from one sample of a study of OX40 agonist ivuxolimab in advanced cancers. Repertoires were generated with immunoSEQ multiplex PCR, while TCRdb's copy carries only in-frame clones and drops some. The repertoire holds fewer than 90,000 clones, with around 89% as singletons. The specimen comprised CD4+ or CD8+ T cells sorted from blood, sampled in a trial of the OX40 agonist ivuxolimab. These receptors came from an adult with an advanced solid tumor such as melanoma, head and neck, liver or kidney cancer. Both conserved end residues are part of each CDR3. Fields, in order: J gene, clone size, D gene, V gene, CDR3 DNA, CDR3 protein. A D gene is named only where the DNA matches it firmly. For some rows the clone size is stated as once, few or many, or as a class when expanded; others skip it.

j_call: TRBJ2-7; clone_size: NA; d_call: TRBD1; v_call: TRBV27; cdr3_nt: TGTGCCAGCATGGACTACGGGACAGGGGGGTACGAGCAGTACTTC; cdr3_aa: CASMDYGTGGYEQYF
j_call: TRBJ2-3; clone_size: NA; d_call: NA; v_call: TRBV5-5; cdr3_nt: TGTGCCAGCAGCTTGGTTCAGCGCCTCAGCACAGATACGCAGTATTTT; cdr3_aa: CASSLVQRLSTDTQYF
j_call: TRBJ1-2; clone_size: NA; d_call: TRBD1; v_call: TRBV18; cdr3_nt: TGTGCCAGCTCACCACCGGGACAGAATAGCTACACCTTC; cdr3_aa: CASSPPGQNSYTF
j_call: TRBJ2-1; clone_size: NA; d_call: NA; v_call: TRBV11-2; cdr3_nt: TGTGCCAGCAGCTTGGGCAACGAGGCGTCCACCTACAATGAGCAGTTCTTC; cdr3_aa: CASSLGNEASTYNEQFF
j_call: TRBJ1-6; clone_size: NA; d_call: NA; v_call: TRBV19; cdr3_nt: TGTGCCAGTAGTATAGCGACCAAGGGGAATTCACCCCTCCACTTT; cdr3_aa: CASSIATKGNSPLHF
j_call: TRBJ2-7; clone_size: NA; d_call: NA; v_call: TRBV6-5; cdr3_nt: TGTGCCAGCAGCCCCCTCTCGGCGAGCTCCTACGAGCAGTACTTC; cdr3_aa: CASSPLSASSYEQYF
j_call: TRBJ1-1; clone_size: NA; d_call: TRBD1; v_call: TRBV19; cdr3_nt: TGTGCCAGTACCGATGACAGGGGGAACACTGAAGCTTTCTTT; cdr3_aa: CASTDDRGNTEAFF
j_call: TRBJ1-5; clone_size: NA; d_call: NA; v_call: TRBV6-5; cdr3_nt: TGTGCCAGCAGAGAGGGCAATCAGCCCCAGCATTTT; cdr3_aa: CASREGNQPQHF
j_call: TRBJ1-4; clone_size: NA; d_call: NA; v_call: TRBV19; cdr3_nt: TGTGCCAGTACATCGTTTAGAGGAAAACTGTTTTTT; cdr3_aa: CASTSFRGKLFF
j_call: TRBJ2-5; clone_size: NA; d_call: NA; v_call: TRBV4-1; cdr3_nt: TGCGCCAGCAGCCACGTAGGACCGGTACAAGAGACCCAGTACTTC; cdr3_aa: CASSHVGPVQETQYF
j_call: TRBJ2-1; clone_size: NA; d_call: TRBD2; v_call: TRBV30; cdr3_nt: TGTGCCTGGAGTGTACCCAAGACTAGCGGGAATGATGAGCAGTTCTTC; cdr3_aa: CAWSVPKTSGNDEQFF
j_call: TRBJ1-1; clone_size: once; d_call: NA; v_call: TRBV30; cdr3_nt: TGTGCCTGGAGTGTACCCAGTTCAGGAGCTTTCTTT; cdr3_aa: CAWSVPSSGAFF
j_call: TRBJ1-2; clone_size: few; d_call: NA; v_call: TRBV7-2; cdr3_nt: TGTGCCAGCAGCCCAGGGGCAGGGACTCTCTGGGGAGGCTACACCTTC; cdr3_aa: CASSPGAGTLWGGYTF
j_call: TRBJ2-3; clone_size: NA; d_call: TRBD2; v_call: TRBV5-1; cdr3_nt: TGCGCCAGCAGTCCAGTAGCGGGAGTTTCGGGAGATACGCAGTATTTT; cdr3_aa: CASSPVAGVSGDTQYF
j_call: TRBJ2-2; clone_size: NA; d_call: NA; v_call: TRBV10-3; cdr3_nt: TGTGCCATCAGCCCGGGTAGCAGGGACACCGGGGAGCTGTTTTTT; cdr3_aa: CAISPGSRDTGELFF
j_call: TRBJ1-1; clone_size: NA; d_call: NA; v_call: TRBV7-9; cdr3_nt: TGTGCCAGCAGCTCCTCCTGGGCAGGGCGTACTGAAGCTTTCTTT; cdr3_aa: CASSSSWAGRTEAFF
j_call: TRBJ2-1; clone_size: NA; d_call: TRBD2; v_call: TRBV15; cdr3_nt: TGTGCCACCAGCGAGGGCGGGAGGGCCTACAATGAGCAGTTCTTC; cdr3_aa: CATSEGGRAYNEQFF
j_call: TRBJ2-5; clone_size: NA; d_call: TRBD2; v_call: TRBV6-4; cdr3_nt: TGTGCCAGCAGTGACTTCCCCTTTAGCGGGATGCTCCGGGAGGAGACCCAGTACTTC; cdr3_aa: CASSDFPFSGMLREETQYF
j_call: TRBJ1-5; clone_size: NA; d_call: NA; v_call: TRBV6-5; cdr3_nt: TGTGCCAGCAGTTACGGGGGGAATCAGCCCCAGCATTTT; cdr3_aa: CASSYGGNQPQHF
j_call: TRBJ2-7; clone_size: NA; d_call: TRBD1; v_call: TRBV7-8; cdr3_nt: TGTGCCAGCAGCTTACGGACTTTTGTGACAGGGGTCTCCGAGCAGTACTTC; cdr3_aa: CASSLRTFVTGVSEQYF
j_call: TRBJ2-7; clone_size: NA; d_call: NA; v_call: TRBV14; cdr3_nt: TGTGCCAGCAGCCAATTAGTGGGACCCTACGAGCAGTACTTC; cdr3_aa: CASSQLVGPYEQYF
j_call: TRBJ2-3; clone_size: NA; d_call: TRBD2; v_call: TRBV5-1; cdr3_nt: TGCGCCAGCAGCTTGACTAGCGGGAGCGGTACAGATACGCAGTATTTT; cdr3_aa: CASSLTSGSGTDTQYF
j_call: TRBJ2-7; clone_size: NA; d_call: NA; v_call: TRBV6-5; cdr3_nt: TGTGCCAGCAGAAGTCTGACAGTTTCCTACGAGCAGTACTTC; cdr3_aa: CASRSLTVSYEQYF
j_call: TRBJ2-7; clone_size: NA; d_call: TRBD1; v_call: TRBV14; cdr3_nt: TGTGCCAGCAGTCTGATCAGGGGGAGCTCCTACGAGCAGTACTTC; cdr3_aa: CASSLIRGSSYEQYF
j_call: TRBJ1-6; clone_size: NA; d_call: NA; v_call: TRBV27; cdr3_nt: TGTGCCAGCAGACTCCAGGGGCGCTTGGATTCACCCCTCCACTTT; cdr3_aa: CASRLQGRLDSPLHF
j_call: TRBJ2-5; clone_size: NA; d_call: NA; v_call: TRBV19; cdr3_nt: TGTGCCAGTAGCCAAGACGGCCCTCAAGAGACCCAGTACTTC; cdr3_aa: CASSQDGPQETQYF
j_call: TRBJ2-1; clone_size: NA; d_call: TRBD2; v_call: TRBV18; cdr3_nt: TGTGCCAGCTCACCAAGCGGGAGTGGTAATGAGCAGTTCTTC; cdr3_aa: CASSPSGSGNEQFF
j_call: TRBJ2-3; clone_size: once; d_call: NA; v_call: TRBV12-5; cdr3_nt: TGTGCTAGTGGTTTGGGTATATTCGCGGATACCAGCACAGATACGCAGTATTTT; cdr3_aa: CASGLGIFADTSTDTQYF
j_call: TRBJ1-6; clone_size: NA; d_call: NA; v_call: TRBV19; cdr3_nt: TGTGCCAGTAGGGCCCAACTCGGGCATAATTCACCCCTCCACTTT; cdr3_aa: CASRAQLGHNSPLHF
j_call: TRBJ1-1; clone_size: NA; d_call: NA; v_call: TRBV19; cdr3_nt: TGTGCCAGTAGTATCAACTTGGGCATCGGGATGAACACTGAAGCTTTCTTT; cdr3_aa: CASSINLGIGMNTEAFF
j_call: TRBJ1-3; clone_size: few; d_call: NA; v_call: TRBV28; cdr3_nt: TGTGCCAGCAGTGTGGGCCGTTGGGTCCGGTTT; cdr3_aa: CASSVGRWVRF